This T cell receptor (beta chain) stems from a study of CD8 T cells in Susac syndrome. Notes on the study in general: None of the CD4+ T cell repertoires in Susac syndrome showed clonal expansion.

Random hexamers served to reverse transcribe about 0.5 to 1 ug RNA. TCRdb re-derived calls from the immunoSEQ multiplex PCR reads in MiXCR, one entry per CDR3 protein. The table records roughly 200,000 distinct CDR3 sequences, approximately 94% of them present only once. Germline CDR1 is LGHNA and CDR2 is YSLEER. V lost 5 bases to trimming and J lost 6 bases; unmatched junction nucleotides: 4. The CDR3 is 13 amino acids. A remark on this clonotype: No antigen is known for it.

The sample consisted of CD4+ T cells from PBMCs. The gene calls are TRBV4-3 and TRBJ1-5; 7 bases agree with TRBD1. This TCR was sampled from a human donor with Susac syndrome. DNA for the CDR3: TGCGCCAGCAGCGACAGGGTAGGTCAGCCCCAGCATTTT. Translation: CASSDRVGQPQHF.